Shown below are 11 T cell receptor beta chains from a single sample sequenced in a study of blood T cell repertoires in COVID-19. Here immunoSEQ multiplex PCR was the method, and the copy in TCRdb shows in-frame clones only, minus some. The sample includes roughly 190,000 clones, 80% to 90% of them seen just once. Sequenced input: PBMCs or T cells enriched from blood (not recorded which). All receptors come from a man in his forties who had recovered from COVID-19.

This clone was seen just once. The chain is built from TRBV7-9 and TRBJ1-1, with TRBD1 as a possible D gene (5 bases). The CDR3 spans 15 residues. Germline V gives CDR1 SEHNR, CDR2 FQNEAQ (reference sequence). The V and J ends lost 5 bases and 5 bases respectively, with 18 bases between them. The DNA of the CDR3 is TGTGCCAGCAGCCTATTCCCCGGGGAGGGGACTGAAGCTTTCTTT. It translates to CASSLFPGEGTEAFF.

This chain connects TRBV2 to TRBJ2-5, with 9 bases that match TRBD1. The J segment lost 4 bases and the V segment lost 4 bases, leaving 7 bases of the junction unmatched. The length of the CDR3 is 15 residues. Germline lookup yields CDR1 SNHLY and CDR2 FYNNEI. This chain's CDR3 is CASSARTGGLETQYF. CDR3 DNA sequence: TGTGCCAGCAGTGCTCGAACAGGGGGCCTAGAGACCCAGTACTTC.

This clone has only a few counts. This sequence joins TRBV27 and TRBJ1-2, with 7 bases that match TRBD1. Germline V CDR1 and CDR2: MNHEY, SMNVEV (reference sequence). With V trimmed by 6 bases and J by 7 bases, 5 bases remained unmatched. This CDR3 contains 12 residues. The CDR3 nucleotides read TGTGCCAGCAGCGACAGGGTAGTTGGCTACACCTTC. Translating it yields CASSDRVVGYTF.

V is TRBV19 and J is TRBJ2-3, with 7 bases matching TRBD1. The CDR3 extends over 15 amino acids. Per the germline V gene, CDR1 is LNHDA and CDR2 is SQIVND (reference sequence). V lost 4 bases and J lost 0; bases outside the gene matches: 4. The DNA for the CDR3 is TGTGCCAGTAGTAAGGGACAGTATAGCACAGATACGCAGTATTTT. It is translated as CASSKGQYSTDTQYF. The full variable domain, completed using reference TRBV19 and TRBJ2-3, is DGGITQSPKYLFRKEGQNVTLSCEQNLNHDAMYWYRQDPGQGLRLIYYSQIVNDFQKGDIAEGYSVSREKKESFPLTVTSAQKNPTAFYLCASSKGQYSTDTQYFGPGTRLTVL.

The chain couples TRBV7-9 to TRBJ2-7, with D perhaps TRBD2 (7 bases). Germline lookup yields CDR1 SEHNR and CDR2 FQNEAQ (reference sequence). The CDR3 totals 14 residues. Trimming cost V 5 bases and J 5 bases, with 16 bases left between them. The CDR3 DNA follows: TGTGCCAGCAGCCCACAAACGGGGGGCCACGAGCAGTACGTC. It is translated as CASSPQTGGHEQYV.

The gene calls are TRBV28 and TRBJ2-1; TRBD2 aligns across 12 bases. Germline CDR1 MDHEN, CDR2 SYDVKM. There are 15 residues in the CDR3. J lost 10 bases, V lost 3 bases, and 7 bases had no gene match. The CDR3 sequence: CASSLGLAGDREQFF. CDR3 sequence (DNA): TGTGCCAGCAGTTTGGGACTAGCGGGCGACAGGGAGCAGTTCTTC.

CDR3 nucleotides: TGCGCCAGCAGCAACATGGGGGGCAATGAGCAGTTCTTC. Amino acids: CASSNMGGNEQFF. J is TRBJ2-1 and V is TRBV5-1; tentatively, D is TRBD2 (6 bases). The CDR3 totals 13 residues. CDR1 SGHRS and CDR2 YFSETQ come from the germline V gene. Trimming removed 4 bases from V and 6 bases from J, with 11 bases in between. The entire variable domain, with the rest obtained from reference TRBV5-1 and TRBJ2-1, is as follows: KAGVTQTPRYLIKTRGQQVTLSCSPISGHRSVSWYQQTPGQGLQFLFEYFSETQRNKGNFPGRFSGRQFSNSRSEMNVSTLELGDSALYLCASSNMGGNEQFFGPGTRLTVL.

This chain connects TRBV2 to TRBJ1-1, with D tentatively TRBD1 (5 bases). Trimming removed 6 bases from V and 2 bases from J, with 10 bases in between. The germline gives CDR1 SNHLY, CDR2 FYNNEI. CDR3 length: 13 residues. The CDR3 here is CASSSDTNTEAFF. Here the CDR3 DNA reads TGTGCCAGCAGCTCGGACACTAACACTGAAGCTTTCTTT.

This clone has a handful of counts. The chain combines TRBV25-1 with TRBJ1-1; 7 nucleotides match TRBD1. The junction had 14 bases not matched to a gene; V was cut back by 5 bases and J by 11 bases. The CDR3 totals 14 residues. Germline V gene sequence: CDR1 MGHDK, CDR2 SYGVNS. DNA of the CDR3: TGTGCCAGCAGTCCCCGGACAGGTCAAGTTCGGGCTTTCTTT. Its protein product is CASSPRTGQVRAFF.

This sequence joins TRBV6-2 or TRBV6-3 and TRBJ2-1, with 7 nucleotides matching TRBD2. Germline values: CDR1 MNHEY, CDR2 SVGEGT. The J segment lost 8 bases and the V segment lost 0 bases, leaving 10 bases of the junction unmatched. The CDR3 extends over 16 amino acids. The CDR3 region has the DNA TGTGCCAGCAGTTACTCACGGACTAGTCTGGGACATGAGCAGTTCTTC. Translated: CASSYSRTSLGHEQFF.

The chain joins TRBV28 to TRBJ1-5, with D hard to call. The ends were cut back, 6 bases at V and 3 bases at J, with 21 bases in the middle. The CDR3 runs to 17 residues. CDR1 is MDHEN, CDR2 SYDVKM, per germline. CDR3 in amino acids: CASSPHEGPGVNQPQHF. In DNA, the CDR3 is TGTGCCAGCAGCCCCCACGAGGGCCCCGGGGTCAATCAGCCCCAGCATTTT.